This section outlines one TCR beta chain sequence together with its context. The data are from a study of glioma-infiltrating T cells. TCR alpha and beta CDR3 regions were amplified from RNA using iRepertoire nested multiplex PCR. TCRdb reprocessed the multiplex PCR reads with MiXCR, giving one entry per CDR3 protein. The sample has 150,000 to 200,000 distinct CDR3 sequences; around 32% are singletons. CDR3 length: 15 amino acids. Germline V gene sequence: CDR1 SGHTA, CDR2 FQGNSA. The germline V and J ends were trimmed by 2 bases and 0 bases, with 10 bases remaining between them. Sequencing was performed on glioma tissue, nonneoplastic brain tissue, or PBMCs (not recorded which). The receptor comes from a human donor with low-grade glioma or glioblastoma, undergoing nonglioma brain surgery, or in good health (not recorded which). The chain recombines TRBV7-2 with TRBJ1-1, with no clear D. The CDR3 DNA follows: TGTGCCAGCAGCTTATCGCGAGCTTTGAACACTGAAGCTTTCTTT. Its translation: CASSLSRALNTEAFF.